The rows below give T cell receptor beta chains drawn from one sample of a study of glioma-infiltrating T cells after dendritic cell vaccination. Method: immunoSEQ multiplex PCR; TCRdb's copy keeps in-frame clones and lacks some. This sample has around 90,000 clones, with roughly 83% found just once. The material sequenced was blood, taken before dendritic cell vaccination. These receptors were collected from a human donor with glioblastoma. CDR3s include the opening cysteine and the closing phenylalanine or tryptophan. Each record gives: CDR3 length, clone size, D gene, J gene, V gene, CDR3 protein, CDR3 DNA. A D gene is named only where the DNA matches it firmly. The size field is filled for only some rows; it gives once, few, many or a size class.

14 NA TRBD1 TRBJ2-2 TRBV10-3 CAISGQGWTGELFF TGTGCCATCAGTGGACAGGGATGGACCGGGGAGCTGTTTTTT
16 NA TRBD1 TRBJ1-1 TRBV5-8 CASTFGTGVGNTEAFF TGTGCCAGCACCTTCGGGACAGGGGTGGGGAACACTGAAGCTTTCTTT
14 once TRBD1 TRBJ2-7 TRBV19 CASRTTTGTHEQYF TGTGCCAGTAGGACAACGACAGGGACCCACGAGCAGTACTTC
16 NA TRBD2 TRBJ2-1 TRBV5-1 CASSPAPGLAAYEQFF TGCGCCAGCAGCCCGGCCCCTGGACTAGCCGCCTATGAGCAGTTCTTC
12 NA TRBD1 TRBJ1-2 TRBV2 CASRGQGYGYTF TGTGCCAGCAGGGGACAGGGGTATGGCTACACCTTC
13 NA NA TRBJ1-2 TRBV28 CASSFGDDYGYTF TGTGCCAGCAGTTTCGGGGATGACTATGGCTACACCTTC
15 once NA TRBJ2-6 TRBV28 CASSYPGSGANVLTF TGTGCCAGCAGTTATCCAGGGTCTGGGGCCAACGTCCTGACTTTC
13 NA NA TRBJ2-2 TRBV19 CASKEGSAGELFF TGTGCCAGTAAGGAGGGGAGCGCCGGGGAGCTGTTTTTT
16 NA NA TRBJ2-7 TRBV6-6 CASSYGRGLGTYEQYF TGTGCCAGCAGTTACGGACGAGGGTTGGGAACCTACGAGCAGTACTTC
13 NA NA TRBJ2-1 TRBV7-8 CASSPLPRNEQFF TGTGCCAGCAGCCCCCTACCCAGGAATGAGCAGTTCTTC
17 NA NA TRBJ1-3 TRBV9 CASSVVPGEPSGNTIYF TGTGCCAGCAGCGTAGTCCCAGGGGAACCCTCTGGAAACACCATATATTTT
15 NA NA TRBJ2-2 TRBV18 CASSPTEWDTGELFF TGTGCCAGCTCACCAACAGAGTGGGACACCGGGGAGCTGTTTTTT
16 NA NA TRBJ2-1 TRBV27 CASSPHEVTIYNEQFF TGTGCCAGCAGTCCCCACGAGGTAACAATCTACAATGAGCAGTTCTTC
15 NA NA TRBJ1-2 TRBV19 CASSDNPRTVHGYTF TGTGCCAGTAGCGATAATCCAAGGACAGTTCATGGCTACACCTTC
15 once NA TRBJ2-1 TRBV30 CAWSYRVRGYNEQFF TGTGCCTGGAGTTACAGGGTCAGGGGTTACAATGAGCAGTTCTTC